The 4 T cell receptor beta chains below were found in one sample sequenced in a study of Ad26.COV2.S vaccination and SARS-CoV-2 variants. Sequencing used immunoSEQ multiplex PCR; TCRdb keeps in-frame clones, though not all of them. The sample has some 400,000 clones, about 89% seen once; the top ten hold about 2%. Treatment noted: some 20 received Ad26.COV2.S at low or high dose, single or two shots; about 5 received placebo; per-sample allocation not given. Collection of samples fell on day 63 after the first vaccine or placebo injection. This material consisted of peripheral blood, taken in a trial of Ad26.COV2.S vaccine versus placebo. Source of these receptors: a person aged 18 to 59 who received the Ad26.COV2.S COVID-19 vaccine or a placebo.

The rearrangement uses TRBV6-5 and TRBJ2-2; 7 nucleotides align to TRBD2. From germline, CDR1 is MNHEY and CDR2 SVGAGI. With 6 bases clipped from V and 6 bases from J, the junction kept 10 bases outside the gene matches. This CDR3 has 15 residues. This chain's CDR3 is CASSHRSGIPGELFF. The CDR3 nucleotides are TGTGCCAGCAGCCACAGAAGCGGGATCCCCGGGGAGCTGTTTTTT.

The rearrangement links TRBV5-4 to TRBJ2-3; D is unresolved. The CDR3 sequence is 13 residues long. Deletions cut 4 bases from V and 6 bases from J, with 12 bases between. Germline lookup yields CDR1 SGHNT and CDR2 YYREEE (reference sequence). This CDR3 reads CASSRTPEDTQYF. CDR3 DNA sequence: TGTGCCAGCAGCCGAACGCCGGAGGATACGCAGTATTTT.

This clone was recorded many times. V is TRBV6-2 or TRBV6-3 and J is TRBJ2-1; D perhaps matches TRBD1 (5 bases). CDR3 length: 14 amino acids. The V end lost 2 bases, the J end lost 0 bases, and 5 bases lay between the germline ends. Germline-derived CDR1 and CDR2 are MNHEY and SVGEGT. CDR3 residues: CASSYDSSYNEQFF. Here the CDR3 DNA reads TGTGCCAGCAGTTACGACAGCTCCTACAATGAGCAGTTCTTC.

The chain uses TRBV10-3 and TRBJ2-7; 9 bases map to TRBD2. The junction had 4 bases not matched to a gene; V was cut back by 5 bases and J by 2 bases. The CDR3 spans 14 residues. Germline loops: CDR1 ENHRY, CDR2 SYGVKD. The CDR3 nucleotides read TGTGCCATCAGTCTGCGGGAGGGCCCCTACGAGCAGTACTTC. Translating gives CAISLREGPYEQYF.